This TCR beta chain appears in the sequencing data of a study of identical twins. A universal primer site came from template switching; cDNA carried unique molecular identifiers. MiXCR, run by TCRdb on the 5' RACE reads, gives a single entry per CDR3 protein. The top ten clones hold 4.3% of a sample with hundreds of thousands of distinct CDR3 sequences, 21% of them seen once. V shed 3 bases and J 13 bases; nucleotides not matched to a gene: 12. Germline V gene lookup returns CDR1 DFQATT and CDR2 SNEGSKA (reference sequence). The CDR3 sequence is 13 residues long. There are a few counts of this clonotype. These data are also associated with another study on T cells expressing NK-cell markers.

The chain joins TRBV20-1 to TRBJ2-3; 8 bases align to TRBD2. The sequenced sample was PBMCs. This clonotype was obtained from a woman between 18 and 29 years old in good health. CDR3 nucleotides: TGCAGTGCTAGGGTAGCGGGGAGGCCTTGGGAGTATTTT. Amino acids: CSARVAGRPWEYF.